This TCR beta chain was sequenced in a study of cytotoxic CD8 clonotypes in ibrutinib-treated CLL. Study overall: The patient breakdown showed ten to eleven relapsed/refractory and under 16 treatment-naive cases, with under 18 IGHV unmutated.

Study-level findings and limits: Clonality correlated strongly with circulating CD8+ T cells and exceeded age-matched healthy donors at baseline. Public clonotypes, found uncommonly, either contracted or stayed stable on treatment.

V lost 3 bases and J 7 bases, leaving 10 bases between the germline ends. The CDR3 contains 13 residues. The germline V gene has CDR1 SNHLY and CDR2 FYNNEI. Cryopreserved PBMCs provided around 2.2 micrograms of genomic DNA for the TCR beta libraries. As concerns this clone: Its antigen is unknown.

Some clones are missing from TCRdb's copy, which holds only in-frame ones; the method was immunoSEQ multiplex PCR. The table has roughly 190,000 clones, approximately 68% seen once. This chain uses TRBV2 with TRBJ1-5; D remains ambiguous. Sequenced here: PBMCs, sampled after 24 months of ibrutinib treatment. The TCR comes from a human donor with chronic lymphocytic leukemia. CDR3 residues: CASSDGGFQPQHF. CDR3 bases: TGTGCCAGCAGTGATGGTGGGTTCCAGCCCCAGCATTTT.